The rows below give T cell receptor beta chains drawn from one sample of a study of blood T cells in healthy people across ages. One entry per CDR3 protein, called by TCRdb with MiXCR from the 5' RACE reads. The sample gives 2 million or so distinct CDR3 sequences, around 50% of which show up once; 2% to 2.5% is in the top ten. The sequenced material came from blood. The source of these receptors is a woman aged 40 to 49 in good health. CDR3s include the opening cysteine and the closing phenylalanine or tryptophan. Each record gives: J gene, D gene, CDR3 length, clone size, V gene, CDR3 protein, CDR3 DNA. D genes are given only for firm matches. Where a row states a size, it is once, few, many or the class of an expanded clone; other rows omit it.

TRBJ2-1 NA 14 few TRBV6-2/TRBV6-3 CASSYATRGNEQFF TGTGCCAGCAGTTACGCCACGAGGGGCAATGAGCAGTTCTTC
TRBJ2-7 TRBD1 19 few TRBV6-2/TRBV6-3 CASSPRPPSVWGQNYEQYF TGTGCCAGCAGTCCGCGCCCCCCGTCCGTTTGGGGACAGAACTACGAGCAGTACTTC
TRBJ2-1 NA 15 NA TRBV4-2 CASSQEAGISNEQFF TGTGCCAGCAGCCAAGAGGCCGGGATTTCAAATGAGCAGTTCTTC
TRBJ2-5 TRBD2 16 NA TRBV6-2/TRBV6-3 CASSYSMAGVQETQYF TGTGCCAGCAGTTACTCGATGGCGGGAGTCCAAGAGACCCAGTACTTC
TRBJ1-4 NA 16 NA TRBV14 CASSQDWGTPNEKLFF TGTGCCAGCAGCCAAGATTGGGGGACACCTAATGAAAAACTGTTTTTT
TRBJ2-3 NA 15 NA TRBV27 CASSPGERSTDTQYF TGTGCCAGCAGTCCGGGGGAGAGAAGCACAGATACGCAGTATTTT
TRBJ2-7 NA 14 NA TRBV6-5 CASSYTRQRYEQYF TGCGCCAGCAGTTACACAAGACAGAGATACGAGCAGTACTTC
TRBJ2-6 NA 17 NA TRBV28 CASSLTGLGSGANVLTF TGTGCCAGCAGTTTAACAGGGCTTGGTAGTGGGGCCAACGTCCTGACTTTC
TRBJ2-5 NA 17 once TRBV7-2 CASSLPPGTVGAESQYF TGTGCCAGCAGCTTACCGCCTGGTACGGTTGGCGCTGAGTCCCAGTACTTC
TRBJ2-7 NA 15 NA TRBV7-2 CASSSPRGANYEQYF TGTGCCAGCAGCTCCCCCCGCGGGGCGAACTACGAGCAGTACTTC
TRBJ1-2 NA 13 few TRBV2 CASSDQGHYGYTF TGTGCCAGCAGTGATCAGGGGCACTATGGCTACACCTTC
TRBJ2-7 NA 15 NA TRBV27 CASSFSQGTTYEQYF TGTGCCAGCAGTTTTTCTCAGGGGACAACCTACGAGCAGTACTTC
TRBJ2-5 NA 15 few TRBV4-3 CASSQDSHMGGTQYF TGCGCCAGCAGCCAAGATAGCCACATGGGGGGGACCCAGTACTTC